The rows below give T cell receptor beta chains drawn from one sample of a study of patients and donors after allogeneic stem cell transplantation. Using its own MiXCR run on the RT-PCR reads, TCRdb lists one record per CDR3 protein. The sample lists about 110,000 distinct CDR3 sequences, 35% occurring once. Sequenced: blood, either unsorted or a sorted T cell fraction (not recorded which). Every receptor here comes from a human donor who was either an allogeneic HSCT recipient or a stem cell or donor lymphocyte infusion donor (not recorded which). It is not recorded whose cells these are; they may come from a transplant donor. Both conserved end residues are part of each CDR3. The D gene is left open where the match is weak. Not every row has a clone size; where given, it reads once, few, many or a size class.

v_call: TRBV28; clone_size: -; j_call: TRBJ1-5; d_call: -; cdr3_aa: CASRRWGLTDSNQPQHF; cdr3_nt: TGTGCCAGCAGGCGTTGGGGACTGACAGATAGCAATCAGCCCCAGCATTTT
v_call: TRBV29-1; clone_size: few; j_call: TRBJ2-5; d_call: TRBD1; cdr3_aa: CSVVRDRIQETQYF; cdr3_nt: TGCAGCGTTGTGCGGGACAGGATCCAAGAGACCCAGTACTTC
v_call: TRBV7-2; clone_size: -; j_call: TRBJ2-5; d_call: -; cdr3_aa: CASRYTSETQYF; cdr3_nt: TGTGCCAGCAGGTATACTTCGGAGACCCAGTACTTC
v_call: TRBV19; clone_size: -; j_call: TRBJ1-2; d_call: -; cdr3_aa: CASSIPNSYGYTF; cdr3_nt: TGTGCCAGTAGTATACCCAACAGCTATGGCTACACCTTC
v_call: TRBV5-1; clone_size: few; j_call: TRBJ1-1; d_call: -; cdr3_aa: CASSLIWGQGEYEAFF; cdr3_nt: TGCGCCAGCAGCTTGATTTGGGGGCAGGGAGAGTATGAAGCTTTCTTT
v_call: TRBV7-9; clone_size: once; j_call: TRBJ2-1; d_call: -; cdr3_aa: CASSSGPGTLNNEQFF; cdr3_nt: TGTGCCAGCAGCTCCGGGCCCGGGACCTTGAACAATGAGCAGTTCTTC
v_call: TRBV6-5; clone_size: -; j_call: TRBJ1-2; d_call: -; cdr3_aa: CASRKQGGYGYTF; cdr3_nt: TGTGCCAGCAGGAAACAGGGAGGCTATGGCTACACCTTC
v_call: TRBV21-1; clone_size: -; j_call: TRBJ1-1; d_call: -; cdr3_aa: CASSKDCERGREAFF; cdr3_nt: TGTGCCAGCAGCAAAGATTGTGAAAGGGGGCGCGAAGCTTTCTTT
v_call: TRBV11-2; clone_size: few; j_call: TRBJ2-3; d_call: -; cdr3_aa: CASSSGGTQYF; cdr3_nt: TGTGCCAGCAGCTCCGGTGGTACGCAGTATTTT
v_call: TRBV5-1; clone_size: -; j_call: TRBJ2-5; d_call: -; cdr3_aa: CASSRDVQETQYF; cdr3_nt: TGCGCCAGCAGTAGGGACGTTCAAGAGACCCAGTACTTC
v_call: TRBV9; clone_size: -; j_call: TRBJ2-5; d_call: -; cdr3_aa: CASSVESSVGTQYF; cdr3_nt: TGTGCCAGCAGCGTAGAATCCAGTGTCGGAACCCAGTACTTC
v_call: TRBV20-1; clone_size: -; j_call: TRBJ2-2; d_call: -; cdr3_aa: CSARDMTGELFF; cdr3_nt: TGCAGTGCTAGAGATATGACCGGGGAGCTGTTTTTT
v_call: TRBV7-9; clone_size: few; j_call: TRBJ1-1; d_call: -; cdr3_aa: CASSSTPGGAAFF; cdr3_nt: TGTGCCAGCAGCTCGACCCCGGGGGGAGCAGCTTTCTTT
v_call: TRBV7-9; clone_size: few; j_call: TRBJ2-3; d_call: -; cdr3_aa: CASSVYYPDTQYF; cdr3_nt: TGTGCCAGCAGCGTATACTACCCAGATACGCAGTATTTT
v_call: TRBV29-1; clone_size: -; j_call: TRBJ2-1; d_call: TRBD2; cdr3_aa: CSVRVPSGRATYNEQFF; cdr3_nt: TGCAGCGTTAGGGTACCTAGCGGGAGGGCCACCTACAATGAGCAGTTCTTC
v_call: TRBV9; clone_size: -; j_call: TRBJ2-7; d_call: TRBD2; cdr3_aa: CASGGSGNIREQYF; cdr3_nt: TGTGCCAGCGGCGGCAGCGGGAATATACGCGAGCAGTACTTC
v_call: TRBV5-6; clone_size: few; j_call: TRBJ2-1; d_call: TRBD2; cdr3_aa: CASSAVGRGNNEQFF; cdr3_nt: TGTGCCAGCAGCGCCGTCGGGAGGGGGAACAATGAGCAGTTCTTC
v_call: TRBV5-1; clone_size: -; j_call: TRBJ1-1; d_call: TRBD1; cdr3_aa: CASSPRTGKDTEAFF; cdr3_nt: TGCGCCAGCAGCCCAAGGACAGGTAAGGACACTGAAGCTTTCTTT
v_call: TRBV12-5; clone_size: -; j_call: TRBJ1-2; d_call: TRBD1; cdr3_aa: CASGPLPRGSYGYTF; cdr3_nt: TGTGCTAGTGGCCCCCTTCCCAGGGGGTCGTATGGCTACACCTTC
v_call: TRBV5-1; clone_size: few; j_call: TRBJ2-1; d_call: TRBD2; cdr3_aa: CASSPLFGREQFF; cdr3_nt: TGCGCCAGCAGCCCCCTTTTCGGGAGGGAGCAGTTCTTC